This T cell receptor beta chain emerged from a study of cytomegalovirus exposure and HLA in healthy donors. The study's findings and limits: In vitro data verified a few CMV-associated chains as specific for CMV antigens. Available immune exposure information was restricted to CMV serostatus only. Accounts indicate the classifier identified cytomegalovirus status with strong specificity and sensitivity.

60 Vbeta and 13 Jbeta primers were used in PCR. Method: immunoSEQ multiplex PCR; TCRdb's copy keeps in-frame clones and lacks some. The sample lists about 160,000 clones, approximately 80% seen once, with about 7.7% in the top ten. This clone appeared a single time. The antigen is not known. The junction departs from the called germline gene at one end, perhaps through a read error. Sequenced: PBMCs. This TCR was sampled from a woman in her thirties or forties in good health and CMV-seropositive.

CDR3: CSSSFNSGYGYTF. The CDR3 nucleotides are TGTTCCAGCAGCTTCAATTCCGGCTATGGCTACACCTTC. The chain recombines TRBV7-9 with TRBJ1-2; the D is unclear. CDR1 SEHNR and CDR2 FQNEAQ come from the germline V gene (reference sequence). The CDR3 is made up of 13 amino acids.